Listed here is a single T cell receptor gamma chain. No antigen is known for it. No much larger clone is present one base from it, and per-base qualities are unavailable. Other DNA sequences in the sample encode the same CDR3. For bulk TCR repertoire analysis, Vgamma9/Vdelta2+ and Vdelta2-negative gammadelta T cell populations were flow-sorted out of peripheral blood mononuclear cells. The sample comes from a study of γδ T cells in repeated Plasmodium falciparum infection (dated by TCRdb to the early 2020s). General notes on the study: The natural-infection arm enrolled Malian children exposed to intense seasonal malaria transmission and compared the Malian children with Australian children matched for age and gender. Malian gammadelta TCR repertoires were analysed cross-sectionally during no-transmission periods and longitudinally across acute febrile malaria episodes. Samples were collected from controlled-infection subjects at baseline, immediately before selected infections, and 21 days after each infection. Using both natural infection in Mali and controlled human malaria infection, the study looked at the way repeated Plasmodium falciparum infection shapes the human gammadelta T cell repertoire. Five malaria-naive U.S. adults underwent four controlled human malaria infections by bites from P. falciparum NF54-infected Anopheles stephensi mosquitoes over approximately 640 days.

CDR1 and CDR2 were assigned from the germline V gene (reference sequence) as GITISATS and ISYDGTV. The CDR3 starts with the cysteine, ends with the phenylalanine, and has 17 residues. Left in the record is the CDR3 DNA by itself, 51 bases read in frame from the first base. V loses 0 bases at its end and J loses 7 bases; junction bases beyond the gene matches: 6. The paper's findings and limits, for the study overall: Across time and infection, the Vgamma9/Vdelta2+ TCR repertoires showed a highly stable polyclonal makeup, with many TCRgamma sequences overlapping between individuals. Compared with Australian children, Malian children appeared to have Vdelta2-negative gammadelta TCR repertoires that were more clonally expanded, less diverse and less shared. Generalizability was limited because the Malian cohort was drawn from a small rural village of predominantly one ethnic group. In Vdelta2-negative, largely Vdelta1+, gammadelta TCR repertoires, repeated controlled infections appeared to drive waves of new clonotype selection. Analysis of inter-individual variability in gammadelta T cell responses was limited by the small size of the controlled-infection cohort.

Library construction relied on multiplex PCR. For sequencing, an Illumina MiSeq was employed. Each sorted gammadelta T cell sample was sequenced for both the TCR gamma (TRG) and TCR delta (TRD) chains. The paper's processing steps were these. Repertoire analyses included clonotype tree plots, accumulated frequency of the top 20 clonotypes, diversity index (DI) and D75 metrics. For TCRdb, the public reads were processed anew by CATT, and duplicate DNA sequences were folded into one row. Clone size and V and J calls follow TCRdb, not the original study. This sample gives a few thousand gamma-chain clones in total; roughly 3.5% of them show up just once. The biggest ten clones account for 30% to 35% of the sample.

The clonotype was recovered from a pool of human donors (malaria-infected and uninfected, not separated). Sequenced: gamma-delta T cells from blood. The chain is assembled from TRGV9 and TRGJP. The J gene was missing in TCRdb and was found by matching the end of the DNA to germline. The nucleotide sequence is TGTGCCTTGTGGGAGGTGGTCCGTGAGTTGGGCAAAAAAATCAAGGTATTT. This sequence encodes CALWEVVRELGKKIKVF.